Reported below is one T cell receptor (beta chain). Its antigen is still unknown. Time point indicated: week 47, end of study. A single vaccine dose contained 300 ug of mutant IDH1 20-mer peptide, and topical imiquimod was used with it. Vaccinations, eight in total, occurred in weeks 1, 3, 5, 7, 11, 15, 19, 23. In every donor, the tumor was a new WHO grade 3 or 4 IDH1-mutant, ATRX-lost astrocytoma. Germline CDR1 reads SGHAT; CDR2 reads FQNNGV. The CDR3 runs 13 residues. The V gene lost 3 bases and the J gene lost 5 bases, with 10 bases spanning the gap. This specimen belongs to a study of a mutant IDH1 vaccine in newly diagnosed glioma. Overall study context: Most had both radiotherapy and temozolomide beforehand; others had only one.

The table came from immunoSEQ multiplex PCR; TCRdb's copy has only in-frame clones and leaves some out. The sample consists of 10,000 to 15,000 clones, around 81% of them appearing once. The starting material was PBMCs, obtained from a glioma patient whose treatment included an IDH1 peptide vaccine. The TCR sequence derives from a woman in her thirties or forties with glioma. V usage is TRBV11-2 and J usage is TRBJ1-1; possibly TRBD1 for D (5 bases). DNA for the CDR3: TGTGCCAGCAGCTTGGGCAGGGCGACTGAAGCTTTCTTT. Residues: CASSLGRATEAFF.